These 31 T cell receptor beta chains share one sample of origin, sequenced in a study of cytomegalovirus exposure and HLA in healthy donors. PCR amplification relied on 60 Vbeta primers (plus 13 Jbeta primers). Data came from immunoSEQ multiplex PCR; TCRdb stores just in-frame clones and leaves some out. The sample contains some 91,000 clones, approximately 78% of which appear only once. The sample consisted of PBMCs. The receptors were sampled from a woman aged 55-70 years in good health and CMV-seronegative.

The chain uses TRBV29-1 and TRBJ1-6; D gene ambiguous. CDR1 is SQVTM, CDR2 ANQGSEA, per germline. V shed 7 bases and J shed 10 bases, with 17 bases lying between them. This CDR3 has 13 residues. CDR3 coding DNA: TGCAGCGCCCAATTTGGCGGCGTCTCACCCCTCCACTTT. Translating it yields CSAQFGGVSPLHF.

The chain couples TRBV2 to TRBJ2-1; a weak D match, TRBD2 (7 bases). The germline V gene encodes CDR1 SNHLY and CDR2 FYNNEI. The CDR3 loop spans 14 amino acids. V was pared by 7 bases and J by 5 bases, with 15 bases between. The CDR3, as DNA: TGTGCCAGCATGCCGGGGGGCCGAAACAATGAGCAGTTCTTC. It encodes CASMPGGRNNEQFF.

The chain has TRBV29-1 and TRBJ1-1; possibly TRBD1 for D (5 bases). Germline CDR1 is SQVTM and CDR2 is ANQGSEA. The CDR3 consists of 16 residues. Trimming left V 3 bases short and J 2 bases short, with 19 bases between. The CDR3 here is CSVDGRRGSGNTEAFF. CDR3 coding DNA: TGCAGCGTTGACGGACGGAGGGGTTCGGGTAACACTGAAGCTTTCTTT.

The CDR3 region is CASSPVEGTGELFF. Here the CDR3 DNA reads TGTGCCAGCAGCCCCGTTGAGGGCACCGGGGAGCTGTTTTTT. The chain joins TRBV7-2 to TRBJ2-2; perhaps TRBD2 as D (5 bases). The V gene lost 5 bases and the J gene lost 4 bases, with 11 bases spanning the gap. The germline gives CDR1 SGHTA, CDR2 FQGNSA. The CDR3 spans 14 residues. Full variable domain (remainder filled in from reference TRBV7-2 and TRBJ2-2): GAGVSQSPSNKVTEKGKDVELRCDPISGHTALYWYRQSLGQGLEFLIYFQGNSAPDKSGLPSDRFSAERTGGSVSTLTIQRTQQEDSAVYLCASSPVEGTGELFFGEGSRLTVL.

V and J are TRBV5-1 and TRBJ2-4; 10 bases fit TRBD1. V shed 4 bases and J 2 bases; nucleotides not matched to a gene: 6. CDR1 and CDR2 (germline): SGHRS, YFSETQ. This CDR3 has 16 residues. The CDR3 nucleotides read TGCGCCAGCAGCCCTGACAGGGGGCAAACCAAAAACATTCAGTACTTC. Its protein is CASSPDRGQTKNIQYF.

CDR3 coding DNA: TGTGCCAGCAGCTTAGTGGTAGCGGGAGGATCCTACGAGCAGTACTTC. Translation gives CASSLVVAGGSYEQYF. The chain links TRBV7-2 to TRBJ2-7; TRBD2 agrees at 10 bases. The CDR3 sequence is 16 residues long. V shed 1 base, J shed 1 base, and the junction held 4 bases outside the gene matches. Germline lookup yields CDR1 SGHTA and CDR2 FQGNSA.

This clone was picked up one time. This chain joins TRBV5-1 and TRBJ2-7; 11 bases line up with TRBD2. V trimming: 2 bases; J trimming: 4 bases; junction bases outside the gene matches: 5. This CDR3 has 15 residues. From germline, CDR1 is SGHRS and CDR2 YFSETQ. The CDR3 DNA is TGCGCCAGCAGCTTCCTAGCGGGGGGAAATTACGAGCAGTACTTC. This encodes CASSFLAGGNYEQYF.

The chain is built from TRBV19 and TRBJ2-3, with TRBD1 matching 8 bases. The V gene's germline CDR1 is LNHDA and CDR2 SQIVND (reference sequence). Trimming removed 6 bases from V and 2 bases from J; junction bases left unmatched: 7. The CDR3 contains 15 residues. CDR3 in DNA: TGTGCCAGTAGGCGTGGACAGGGCGCCACAGATACGCAGTATTTT. It specifies CASRRGQGATDTQYF.

The rearrangement links TRBV10-3 to TRBJ2-1; 9 bases align to TRBD1. CDR3 length equals 13 residues. Germline V gives CDR1 ENHRY, CDR2 SYGVKD. With V trimmed by 6 bases and J by 3 bases, 0 bases remained unmatched. CDR3: CAIRGQGYNEQFF. CDR3 nucleotide sequence: TGTGCCATCAGGGGACAGGGCTACAATGAGCAGTTCTTC.

This clone was counted between two and nine times. This chain links TRBV7-2 with TRBJ2-1; 7 bases are shared with TRBD2. Germline CDR1 is SGHTA and CDR2 is FQGNSA. Unmatched junction bases numbered 9, after V lost 4 bases and J lost 15 bases. CDR3 length: 12 residues. CDR3 sequence reads: CASSSYGGGGFF. CDR3 bases: TGTGCCAGCAGCTCCTACGGTGGCGGGGGGTTCTTC.

The chain couples TRBV4-3 to TRBJ2-7; D gene unclear. The CDR3 is made up of 14 amino acids. V was cut by 0 bases and J by 5 bases, with 11 bases left in between. CDR1 and CDR2 from the germline V gene are LGHNA and YSLEER. CDR3 amino acids: CASSQDFRGDEQYF. The CDR3 DNA reads as TGCGCCAGCAGCCAAGATTTTCGCGGCGACGAGCAGTACTTC.

The rearrangement links TRBV27 to TRBJ1-5; D may be TRBD1 (6 bases). V was pared by 5 bases and J by 1 base, with 12 bases between. The CDR3 has 15 residues. Germline lookup yields CDR1 MNHEY and CDR2 SMNVEV (reference sequence). This chain's CDR3 is CASSRTGLSNQPQHF. CDR3 in DNA: TGTGCCAGCAGTCGAACAGGGTTGAGCAATCAGCCCCAGCATTTT.

The CDR3 protein is CASRYRDTIHTQYF. For the CDR3, the DNA is TGTGCCAGCAGATACCGAGATACTATACATACGCAGTATTTT. The chain links TRBV6-5 to TRBJ2-3; D uncertain. Trimming shortened V by 6 bases and J by 7 bases, and 17 bases separated the two germline ends. The V gene's germline CDR1 is MNHEY and CDR2 SVGAGI. This CDR3 has 14 amino acids.

The rearrangement joins TRBV5-6 to TRBJ1-4, with D unresolved. The CDR3 spans 15 residues. Germline values: CDR1 SGHDT, CDR2 YYEEEE. V gave up 9 bases and J gave up 0 bases, with 15 bases separating them. The CDR3: CATSRATATNEKLFF. CDR3 nucleotide sequence: TGTGCCACCTCGCGGGCAACTGCAACTAATGAAAAACTGTTTTTT.

This rearrangement joins TRBV11-3 to TRBJ2-1, with 11 bases aligning to TRBD2. V trimming: 5 bases; J trimming: 5 bases; junction bases outside the gene matches: 8. The CDR3 spans 16 residues. The germline V gene encodes CDR1 SGHNT and CDR2 YENEEA. Here the CDR3 reads CASSPPTSGNNNEQFF. The CDR3 DNA reads TGTGCCAGCAGCCCCCCGACTAGCGGGAATAACAATGAGCAGTTCTTC.

This clone was detected a few times. The CDR3 loop is CASSWGGQGTEQFF. In DNA form, the CDR3 reads TGTGCCAGCAGCTGGGGTGGACAGGGAACTGAGCAGTTCTTC. The chain recombines TRBV5-8 with TRBJ2-1; 8 positions agree with TRBD1. The CDR3 contains 14 residues. The trim removed 3 bases at V and 9 bases at J, leaving 8 bases unmatched. Germline V CDR1 and CDR2: SGHTS, YDEGEE.

The genes are TRBV4-1 and TRBJ2-1, with D possibly matching TRBD1 (6 bases). CDR1 is MGHRA and CDR2 is YSYEKL in the germline V gene. V was clipped by 4 bases and J by 2 bases, with 18 bases between them. The CDR3 loop spans 17 amino acids. Written as DNA, the CDR3 is TGCGCCAGCAGCCGATTTGGCGACAGGAATACCTACAATGAGCAGTTCTTC. Protein sequence: CASSRFGDRNTYNEQFF.

A few counts support this clone. The genes are TRBV5-4 and TRBJ2-7; D might be TRBD1 (6 bases). The CDR3 runs 15 residues. The V gene lost 4 bases and the J gene lost 4 bases, with 18 bases spanning the gap. Germline loops: CDR1 SGHNT, CDR2 YYREEE (reference sequence). In DNA form, the CDR3 reads TGTGCCAGCAGCGGAACTCAGGGGCTCAATTACGAGCAGTACTTC. This codes for CASSGTQGLNYEQYF.

The chain carries TRBV19 and TRBJ2-7; the match to TRBD2 covers 14 bases. J was trimmed by 5 bases and V by 4 bases; bases with no gene match: 4. CDR1 and CDR2 from the germline V gene are LNHDA and SQIVND (reference sequence). CDR3 size: 15 residues. The CDR3: CASSKPGLAGDEQYF. The CDR3 DNA reads TGTGCCAGTAGTAAACCGGGACTAGCGGGAGACGAGCAGTACTTC.

The chain joins TRBV6-6 to TRBJ2-1, with TRBD2 identical over 8 bases. Germline CDR1 and CDR2: MNHNY and SVGAGI (reference sequence). The CDR3 extends over 15 amino acids. The trim removed 6 bases at V and 3 bases at J, leaving 7 bases unmatched. The CDR3, as DNA: TGTGCCAGCAGCCAGGGACTAGGAAACTACAATGAGCAGTTCTTC. As protein: CASSQGLGNYNEQFF.

The chain has TRBV7-2 and TRBJ2-3; 9 bases map to TRBD2. Germline V CDR1 and CDR2: SGHTA, FQGNSA. Trimming at V came to 2 bases and at J to 3 bases, leaving 9 bases not matched to a gene. The CDR3 sequence is 17 residues long. This chain's CDR3 is CASSLRRGGWKTDTQYF. CDR3 in DNA: TGTGCCAGCAGCTTACGGCGGGGGGGTTGGAAGACAGATACGCAGTATTTT.

This sequence joins TRBV6-5 and TRBJ1-4; D is ambiguous. Deletions cut 6 bases from V and 0 bases from J, with 5 bases between. The CDR3 extends over 13 amino acids. Germline V lookup: CDR1 MNHEY, CDR2 SVGAGI. Here the CDR3 reads CASRGSTNEKLFF. The CDR3 DNA sequence: TGTGCCAGCAGGGGCTCAACTAATGAAAAACTGTTTTTT.

The V and J genes are TRBV5-4 and TRBJ2-1; 10 bases line up with TRBD2. This CDR3 is 15 amino acids long. Germline loops: CDR1 SGHNT, CDR2 YYREEE (reference sequence). The V segment lost 6 bases and the J segment 5 bases; nucleotides outside the gene matches: 8. The CDR3 DNA sequence: TGTGCCAGCACCCTAGGACTAGCGGTCCACAATGAGCAGTTCTTC. Its protein product is CASTLGLAVHNEQFF. The variable domain in full, with the rest retrieved from reference TRBV5-4 and TRBJ2-1, is ETGVTQSPTHLIKTRGQQVTLRCSSQSGHNTVSWYQQALGQGPQFIFQYYREEENGRGNFPPRFSGLQFPNYSSELNVNALELDDSALYLCASTLGLAVHNEQFFGPGTRLTVL.

CDR3 nucleotide sequence: TGTGCCAGTACATCGGGACAGGCAATCCATGGCTACACCTTC. Translated: CASTSGQAIHGYTF. The gene calls are TRBV19 and TRBJ1-2, with TRBD1 identical over 8 bases. The V and J ends lost 7 bases and 6 bases, in that order; junction bases with no gene match: 10. Germline CDR1 LNHDA, CDR2 SQIVND (reference sequence). This CDR3 has 14 amino acids.

The genes are TRBV6-4 and TRBJ2-7; 7 bases match TRBD1. Germline lookup yields CDR1 MRHNA and CDR2 SNTAGT. Trimming took 6 bases from V and 5 from J; bases not matched to a gene: 10. The CDR3 has 14 amino acids. The CDR3 sequence is CASSPSGTANEQYF. The CDR3 nucleotides read TGTGCCAGCAGCCCCTCGGGGACAGCCAACGAGCAGTACTTC.

This clone occurred a few times. This chain links TRBV6-4 with TRBJ1-2; D gene uncertain. Germline CDR1 reads MRHNA; CDR2 reads SNTAGT. The V gene lost 10 bases and the J gene lost 5 bases, with 5 bases spanning the gap. The CDR3 has 9 amino acids. CDR3 region: CATPYGYTF. In DNA form, the CDR3 reads TGTGCCACCCCTTATGGCTACACCTTC.

This sequence joins TRBV2 and TRBJ1-5, with no clear D. Germline CDR1 reads SNHLY; CDR2 reads FYNNEI. Trimming left V 6 bases short and J 3 bases short, with 9 bases between. This CDR3 contains 13 residues. The CDR3 reads CASRAGTNQPQHF. In DNA, the CDR3 is TGTGCCAGCAGAGCAGGTACCAATCAGCCCCAGCATTTT.

The V and J genes are TRBV7-2 and TRBJ2-4, with D perhaps matching TRBD1 (6 bases). Trimming stripped 3 bases from V and 8 bases from J, with 20 bases between. CDR3 length equals 16 residues. Germline CDR1 is SGHTA and CDR2 is FQGNSA. The CDR3 DNA reads as TGTGCCAGCAGCTTTGCCGGCCTCGCTTCAGGGGACATTCAGTACTTC. Protein sequence: CASSFAGLASGDIQYF.

This chain uses TRBV6-5 with TRBJ1-4; the D gene is possibly TRBD1 (5 bases). V was trimmed by 8 bases and J by 14 bases, leaving 15 bases between them. This CDR3 is built from 11 residues. Germline-derived CDR1 and CDR2 are MNHEY and SVGAGI. CDR3 bases: TGTGCCAGCCGCGGGGGGAACGATCTGTTTTTT. Its protein is CASRGGNDLFF.

The chain employs TRBV2 and TRBJ1-1; unclear D gene. Germline assignment: CDR1 SNHLY and CDR2 FYNNEI. This CDR3 comprises 12 residues. V was trimmed by 5 bases and J by 7 bases, leaving 11 bases between them. CDR3 protein: CASSPSGLEAFF. The CDR3 DNA reads as TGTGCCAGCAGTCCGTCTGGCCTTGAAGCTTTCTTT.

As DNA, the CDR3 is TGTGCCAGCAGCTTCGACCTAGCGGGAGGTAGGGGGGGAAAAGAGACCCAGTACTTC. This encodes CASSFDLAGGRGGKETQYF. This chain uses TRBV7-7 with TRBJ2-5, with TRBD2 identical over 11 bases. From germline, CDR1 is SSHAT and CDR2 FNYEAQ (reference sequence). The ends lost 3 bases at V and 3 bases at J; junction bases unmatched: 15. This CDR3 has 19 residues.